A single sample gave rise to the 5 T cell receptor beta chains below, sequenced in a study of cytomegalovirus exposure and HLA in healthy donors. Amplification used 60 Vbeta primers and 13 Jbeta primers. The data were produced by immunoSEQ multiplex PCR, yet TCRdb's version contains in-frame clones alone and is incomplete. Counted here are approximately 100,000 clones, around 10% occurring once; the ten biggest clones make up approximately 5.1%. Sequenced input: PBMCs. These receptors came from a man over 45 in good health and CMV-seropositive.

This rearrangement joins TRBV7-3 to TRBJ1-1, with D possibly being TRBD1 (5 bases). The V gene lost 2 bases and the J gene lost 0 bases, with 10 bases spanning the gap. The CDR3 is made up of 15 amino acids. In germline, CDR1 is SGHTA, CDR2 FQGTGA. The DNA for the CDR3 is TGTGCCAGCAGCTTAGGGGGGACTATGAACACTGAAGCTTTCTTT. Translated, it gives CASSLGGTMNTEAFF. Filled out from reference TRBV7-3 and TRBJ1-1, the complete variable domain reads GAGVSQTPSNKVTEKGKYVELRCDPISGHTALYWYRQSLGQGPEFLIYFQGTGAADDSGLPNDRFFAVRPEGSVSTLKIQRTERGDSAVYLCASSLGGTMNTEAFFGQGTRLTVV.

About this clone: The same CDR3 is also encoded by other DNA sequences in this sample. The chain links TRBV19 to TRBJ2-1; tentative D call: TRBD1 (6 bases). V was shortened by 4 bases and J by 7 bases, with 11 bases between the two germline ends. CDR3 length: 13 residues. Germline-derived CDR1 and CDR2 are LNHDA and SQIVND (reference sequence). CDR3 residues: CASSNQGYNEQFF. The CDR3 coding sequence is TGTGCCAGTAGTAATCAGGGGTATAATGAGCAGTTCTTC.

V usage is TRBV11-3 and J usage is TRBJ2-7; the match to TRBD2 covers 11 bases. Germline V CDR1 and CDR2: SGHNT, YENEEA. V was pared by 5 bases and J by 6 bases, with 6 bases of the junction left unmatched. This CDR3 comprises 14 residues. The CDR3 DNA sequence: TGTGCCAGCAGCCCCACTAGCGGGAGTACCGAGCAGTACTTC. As protein: CASSPTSGSTEQYF.

The chain is built from TRBV15 and TRBJ2-6, with TRBD1 matching 7 bases. CDR1 and CDR2 (germline): LNHNV, YYDKDF (reference sequence). CDR3 length: 17 residues. The junction had 6 bases not matched to a gene; V was cut back by 3 bases and J by 1 base. The CDR3 here is CATSRTGRLSGANVLTF. The CDR3 nucleotides are TGTGCCACCAGCAGGACAGGGCGATTATCTGGGGCCAACGTCCTGACTTTC.

V and J are TRBV7-3 and TRBJ2-1, with D maybe TRBD2 (5 bases). Germline lookup yields CDR1 SGHTA and CDR2 FQGTGA. The CDR3 sequence is 15 residues long. V lost 3 bases, J lost 2 bases, and 11 bases lay in between. DNA of the CDR3: TGTGCCAGCAGCTTGGGAGCGGCTACCTACAATGAGCAGTTCTTC. Protein product: CASSLGAATYNEQFF.